This TCR beta chain was retrieved from a study of T cell repertoires in cytomegalovirus infection. Notes on the study in general: CMV carriers having the relevant HLA were flagged by cumulative public TCR beta family frequency.

Using its own MiXCR run on the reads, TCRdb lists one record per CDR3 protein. The table has approximately 590,000 distinct CDR3 sequences, under 45% seen once. Remarks on this clonotype: Its antigen is unidentified.

The trim removed 6 bases at V and 8 bases at J, leaving 5 bases unmatched. This CDR3 is 12 amino acids long. Germline V gives CDR1 DFQATT, CDR2 SNEGSKA (reference sequence). The J gene is TRBJ2-1, the V gene TRBV20-1, with 9 bases aligning to TRBD1. This TCR was recovered from a human donor in good health (CMV status not recorded). Some clones in this sample may be carry-over from other donors' samples. The sequenced sample was cultured PBMCs, obtained from culture after CMV antigen stimulation. The CDR3 protein is CSAGQGGDEQFF. CDR3 coding DNA: TGCAGTGCGGGACAGGGAGGGGATGAGCAGTTCTTC.